One sample yielded the 6 T cell receptor beta chains listed below, sequenced in a study of monozygotic twins with inflammatory bowel disease. TCRdb re-analyzed the 5' RACE reads; it lists each CDR3 protein once, without DNA. In all, the sample yields 400,000 or so distinct CDR3 sequences. Material: blood. The receptor source for this set is a human donor with ulcerative colitis or Crohn's disease, or a healthy co-twin of an affected twin (not recorded which).

This sequence joins TRBV6-2 or TRBV6-3 and TRBJ1-2; TCRdb proposes TRBD1, but this gene call is untestable without DNA. Germline-derived CDR1 and CDR2 are MNHEY and SVGEGT. This CDR3 is built from 11 residues. The CDR3 reads CASRAPNGYTF.

This chain uses TRBV7-2 with TRBJ1-1. The CDR3 has 16 amino acids. Germline lookup yields CDR1 SGHTA and CDR2 FQGNSA. Here the CDR3 reads CASKRDAQSMNTEAFF.

V is TRBV11-3 and J is TRBJ2-1. The germline V gene has CDR1 SGHNT and CDR2 YENEEA. The CDR3 contains 14 residues. CDR3 region: CASSLESSYNEQFF.

The genes are TRBV4-3 and TRBJ1-2; TCRdb gives TRBD1 as the D gene, but with no DNA this cannot be confirmed. The CDR3 is 12 amino acids. Germline CDR1 reads LGHNA; CDR2 reads YSLEER. The CDR3 loop is CASSGGSYGYTF.

The genes are TRBV20-1 and TRBJ2-6. Germline-derived CDR1 and CDR2 are DFQATT and SNEGSKA (reference sequence). This CDR3 comprises 13 residues. This chain's CDR3 is CSGREAGANVLTF.

The chain employs TRBV7-6 and TRBJ2-3. The germline V gene encodes CDR1 SGHVS and CDR2 FNYEAQ. The length of the CDR3 is 16 residues. The CDR3 spells CASSPRIGEGTDTQYF.